There are a few counts of the clone carrying this TCR beta chain. What it recognizes is unknown. Between the trimmed V and J ends, which lost 6 bases and 1 base, there was a span of 12 bases. The length of the CDR3 is 14 residues. Germline CDR1 and CDR2: MNHEY and SVGEGT. This sample was taken from a study of T cells after yellow fever vaccination. Study-wide findings and caveats: Post-booster samples contained most primary-vaccination clones (nearly 98% CD4, about 90% CD8).

Universal primer sites and UMIs were introduced during 5'RACE template-switching synthesis of TCR cDNA. TCRdb recomputed calls from the 5' RACE reads with MiXCR, one row per CDR3 protein. The sample carries a few hundred thousand distinct CDR3 sequences, less than 20% recorded once. Sequenced here: PBMCs, sampled 15 days after the yellow fever booster vaccination. The sequence came from a man aged 25 to 40 who received the YFV17D yellow fever vaccine. The gene calls are TRBV6-2 or TRBV6-3 and TRBJ2-5, with D possibly TRBD1 on 5 matching bases. The CDR3 region is CASSRVGGQETQYF. The CDR3 DNA is TGTGCCAGCAGCAGGGTAGGCGGCCAAGAGACCCAGTACTTC.